Below are 29 T cell receptor beta chains sequenced from a single sample in a study of T cells after yellow fever vaccination. TCRdb used MiXCR to reprocess the 5' RACE reads, holding one entry per CDR3 protein. This sample has approximately 510,000 distinct CDR3 sequences, with 21% found just once. This sample comprised PBMCs, obtained more than 20 days after the first yellow fever vaccination. The source is a man in his late teens or twenties who received the YFV17D yellow fever vaccine.

A few counts support this clonotype. The chain links TRBV12-3 or TRBV12-4 to TRBJ2-3; 7 bases fit TRBD1. V was clipped by 6 bases and J by 4 bases; unmatched bases: 10. The CDR3 sequence is 15 residues long. The CDR3 DNA reads TGTGCCAGCAGGGCACGACAGGGTGCGGCAGATACGCAGTATTTT. As protein: CASRARQGAADTQYF.

This chain connects TRBV6-5 to TRBJ1-1; TRBD1 agrees at 7 bases. Looked up from germline, CDR1 is MNHEY and CDR2 is SVGAGI. The CDR3 consists of 16 residues. V was pared by 1 base and J by 0 bases, with 5 bases of the junction left unmatched. The CDR3 spells CASSYWGQKMNTEAFF. The CDR3 DNA follows: TGTGCCAGCAGTTACTGGGGACAGAAGATGAACACTGAAGCTTTCTTT.

This clonotype was observed at least ten times. The chain uses TRBV7-9 and TRBJ2-3, with D unresolved. The germline CDR1 and CDR2 sequences are SEHNR and FQNEAQ (reference sequence). The CDR3 has 13 amino acids. V shed 4 bases and J shed 6 bases, with 11 bases lying between them. The CDR3 here is CASSSSGPDTQYF. Written as DNA, the CDR3 is TGTGCCAGCAGCTCCTCAGGACCCGATACGCAGTATTTT.

V usage is TRBV7-2 and J usage is TRBJ1-6, with D possibly being TRBD1 (6 bases). The CDR3 is made up of 16 amino acids. The ends were cut back, 4 bases at V and 10 bases at J, with 20 bases in the middle. CDR1 and CDR2 from the germline V gene are SGHTA and FQGNSA. The DNA of the CDR3 is TGTGCCAGCAGCTCCGCCTTAGGCAGGGGCGCGTCACCCCTCCACTTT. It yields the protein CASSSALGRGASPLHF.

This clonotype was picked up a small number of times. The chain uses TRBV5-1 and TRBJ2-3; D ambiguous. The CDR3 covers 13 residues. Per germline, CDR1 SGHRS and CDR2 YFSETQ. V lost 2 bases and J lost 4, with 8 bases in between. This CDR3 reads CASSFSAADTQYF. CDR3 coding DNA: TGCGCCAGCAGCTTTTCGGCCGCAGATACGCAGTATTTT.

The chain links TRBV20-1 to TRBJ2-1, with D possibly TRBD2 on 6 matching bases. With 6 bases removed from V and 10 bases from J, the gap between germline ends came to 16 bases. The CDR3 spans 12 residues. Germline CDR1 reads DFQATT; CDR2 reads SNEGSKA (reference sequence). In DNA, the CDR3 is TGCAGTGCGCTCACGGGGGAGCGGGAGCAGTTCTTC. As protein: CSALTGEREQFF.

CDR3 protein: CASSASANEQFF. The CDR3, as DNA: TGTGCCAGCAGCGCCAGTGCAAATGAGCAGTTCTTC. The V and J genes are TRBV13 and TRBJ2-1; no definite D call. The CDR3 is 12 amino acids. CDR1 PRHDT and CDR2 FYEKMQ come from the germline V gene (reference sequence). The ends were cut back, 5 bases at V and 7 bases at J, with 9 bases in the middle.

The sample holds many counts of this clonotype. The V and J genes are TRBV7-7 and TRBJ2-1; maybe TRBD2 (5 bases). V dropped 1 base and J dropped 8 bases, with 9 bases sitting between them. The CDR3 has 13 residues. Germline V lookup: CDR1 SSHAT, CDR2 FNYEAQ (reference sequence). The CDR3 reads CASSLDGVDEQFF. The CDR3, as DNA: TGTGCCAGCAGCTTAGACGGGGTGGATGAGCAGTTCTTC. Filled out from reference TRBV7-7 and TRBJ2-1, the complete variable domain reads GAGVSQSPRYKVTKRGQDVTLRCDPISSHATLYWYQQALGQGPEFLTYFNYEAQPDKSGLPSDRFSAERPEGSISTLTIQRTEQRDSAMYRCASSLDGVDEQFFGPGTRLTVL.

This clonotype was seen a few times. The chain carries TRBV6-1 and TRBJ2-7; D is possibly TRBD1 or TRBD2 (6 bases each). Trimming stripped 9 bases from V and 1 base from J, with 16 bases between. Germline V gene sequence: CDR1 MNHNS, CDR2 SASEGT. The CDR3 contains 14 residues. CDR3 sequence reads: CARGGLGGSYEQYV. The CDR3 region has the DNA TGTGCCAGGGGGGGCCTGGGCGGATCCTACGAGCAGTACGTC.

V is TRBV20-1 and J is TRBJ1-1, with TRBD1 as a possible D gene (6 bases). The CDR3 covers 14 residues. The germline gives CDR1 DFQATT, CDR2 SNEGSKA (reference sequence). V lost 7 bases, J lost 5 bases, and 20 bases lay in between. The CDR3 nucleotides read TGCAGTGGACTTAAAAGAAAACAGGGAACTGAAGCTTTCTTT. Protein sequence: CSGLKRKQGTEAFF.

The chain is built from TRBV2 and TRBJ2-1; TRBD1 aligns across 8 bases. Germline-derived CDR1 and CDR2 are SNHLY and FYNNEI. V dropped 5 bases and J dropped 5; count of bases not matched to a gene: 11. This CDR3 has 16 residues. CDR3 nucleotide sequence: TGTGCCAGCAGTTCCGATACGGACAGGGTCCACAATGAGCAGTTCTTC. The encoded protein is CASSSDTDRVHNEQFF.

Many counts were recorded for this clonotype. V usage is TRBV20-1 and J usage is TRBJ2-1, with unresolved D. CDR3 length equals 15 residues. The V end was cut by 6 bases, the J end by 9 bases, with 24 bases between. Germline-derived CDR1 and CDR2 are DFQATT and SNEGSKA (reference sequence). CDR3 in DNA: TGCAGTGCCCCCCCGGATAGGGATCACACCACTGAGCAGTTCTTC. Amino acid sequence: CSAPPDRDHTTEQFF.

This clonotype was seen a few times. This chain uses TRBV6-2 or TRBV6-3 with TRBJ2-5, with D tentatively TRBD2 (7 bases). Germline V gene data show CDR1 as MNHEY and CDR2 as SVGEGT. CDR3 length: 14 residues. Trimming stripped 5 bases from V and 5 bases from J, with 15 bases between. The CDR3 bases are TGTGCCAGCAGTACAGACGGGGGGCTGGAGACCCAGTACTTC. Residues: CASSTDGGLETQYF.

The CDR3 is CASSLGSARTAEQYF. The CDR3 coding sequence is TGTGCCAGCAGCCTAGGATCGGCTCGGACCGCCGAGCAGTACTTC. The J gene is TRBJ2-7, the V gene TRBV7-2; D not resolved. CDR1 SGHTA and CDR2 FQGNSA come from the germline V gene. Trimming stripped 5 bases from V and 6 bases from J, with 20 bases between. There are 15 residues in the CDR3.

V gene TRBV12-3 or TRBV12-4 combines with J gene TRBJ2-2; D is perhaps TRBD2 (6 bases). The ends were cut back, 4 bases at V and 7 bases at J, with 13 bases in the middle. The CDR3 sequence is 14 residues long. As DNA, the CDR3 is TGTGCCAGCAGTTCCATGGAGGGCGGCGGGGAGCTGTTTTTT. Its translation: CASSSMEGGGELFF.

This clonotype turned up a few times. The chain links TRBV12-3 or TRBV12-4 to TRBJ2-2, with TRBD1 as a possible D gene (6 bases). This CDR3 comprises 13 residues. The V end lost 3 bases, the J end lost 8 bases, and 10 bases lay between the germline ends. CDR3 coding DNA: TGTGCCAGCAGTTTGGGGACACCGGGGGAGCTGTTTTTT. Protein sequence: CASSLGTPGELFF.

This clonotype was recorded a few times. This rearrangement joins TRBV5-1 to TRBJ1-1, with D tentatively TRBD1 (6 bases). The CDR3 sequence is 15 residues long. V lost 0 bases and J 4 bases, leaving 13 bases between the germline ends. Germline CDR1 SGHRS, CDR2 YFSETQ. CDR3 DNA sequence: TGCGCCAGCAGCTTGGTCGGGGGCCCGGGCACTGAAGCTTTCTTT. It codes for CASSLVGGPGTEAFF.

This clonotype showed up just a few times. V gene TRBV24-1 combines with J gene TRBJ2-5, with D possibly called TRBD1 or TRBD2 (5 bases each). V lost 4 bases and J lost 4, with 18 bases in between. The CDR3 has 16 amino acids. Germline CDR1 KGHDR, CDR2 SFDVKD. Here the CDR3 reads CATSDWGTPAGETQYF. The CDR3 nucleotides read TGTGCCACCAGTGACTGGGGGACCCCGGCGGGAGAGACCCAGTACTTC.

J is TRBJ1-1 and V is TRBV5-1; D may be TRBD1 (6 bases). Germline CDR1 is SGHRS and CDR2 is YFSETQ. The CDR3 runs to 15 residues. V dropped 3 bases and J dropped 0 bases, with 12 bases sitting between them. The CDR3 sequence is CASSWVDRLNTEAFF. DNA of the CDR3: TGCGCCAGCAGCTGGGTTGACAGGCTGAACACTGAAGCTTTCTTT.

A remark on this clonotype: One junction end disagrees with the germline gene, perhaps due to a read error. The rearrangement joins TRBV28 to TRBJ1-5; D is undetermined. Germline V gives CDR1 MDHEN, CDR2 SYDVKM. The CDR3 is 11 amino acids. For the CDR3, the DNA is TGTGCCAGCAAGAACGTTCAGGCCCAGCATTTT. Protein product: CASKNVQAQHF.

In its sample, this clonotype was seen a few times. This rearrangement joins TRBV29-1 to TRBJ1-1; D gene ambiguous. Germline V gene lookup returns CDR1 SQVTM and CDR2 ANQGSEA. CDR3 length equals 11 residues. V was cut by 3 bases and J by 7 bases, with 9 bases left in between. The CDR3 sequence: CSVDGSYEAFF. Written as DNA, the CDR3 is TGCAGCGTTGACGGCAGCTATGAAGCTTTCTTT.

This clonotype has a count of ten or more. The chain carries TRBV20-1 and TRBJ2-5; D perhaps matches TRBD2 (5 bases). V lost 3 bases to trimming and J lost 4 bases, with 12 bases between them. Per germline, CDR1 DFQATT and CDR2 SNEGSKA (reference sequence). The CDR3 runs 13 residues. The CDR3 protein is CSASADLRETQYF. As DNA, the CDR3 is TGCAGTGCTAGCGCGGACTTAAGAGAGACCCAGTACTTC.

This clonotype was counted between two and nine times. J is TRBJ2-1 and V is TRBV11-2; 7 bases are a match to TRBD2. J lost 3 bases, V lost 5 bases, and 7 bases had no gene match. Per germline, CDR1 SGHAT and CDR2 FQNNGV. There are 15 residues in the CDR3. The CDR3 DNA reads TGTGCCAGCAGCGGGACTACCGTCATCTACAATGAGCAGTTCTTC. This sequence encodes CASSGTTVIYNEQFF.

This chain connects TRBV7-2 to TRBJ2-5; D may be TRBD2 (6 bases). V lost 1 base and J 1 base, leaving 10 bases between the germline ends. There are 15 residues in the CDR3. Germline V gene data show CDR1 as SGHTA and CDR2 as FQGNSA. This CDR3 is CASSLGGTGQETQYF. Written as DNA, the CDR3 is TGTGCCAGCAGCTTAGGCGGGACGGGCCAAGAGACCCAGTACTTC.

The rearrangement uses TRBV20-1 and TRBJ2-3; 7 bases match TRBD2. The CDR3 is 16 residues long. Per the germline V gene, CDR1 is DFQATT and CDR2 is SNEGSKA (reference sequence). After removal of 0 bases from V and 3 bases from J, the junction contained 9 bases not matched to a gene. The CDR3: CSAREGWRGKTDTQYF. CDR3 coding DNA: TGCAGTGCTAGAGAGGGATGGCGGGGGAAGACAGATACGCAGTATTTT.

The chain carries TRBV18 and TRBJ2-7; D possibly corresponds to TRBD1 (5 bases). V was clipped by 3 bases and J by 2 bases, with 11 bases between them. In germline, CDR1 is KGHSH, CDR2 LQKENI. This CDR3 is built from 14 residues. The CDR3 DNA is TGTGCCAGCTCACCCACGACAGCGACCTACGAGCAGTACGTC. Its protein is CASSPTTATYEQYV.

The chain recombines TRBV18 with TRBJ2-3; TRBD1 or TRBD2 may be the D gene (5 bases each). The V and J ends lost 1 base and 0 bases respectively, with 14 bases between them. The CDR3 spans 17 residues. Germline CDR1 reads KGHSH; CDR2 reads LQKENI. CDR3 in DNA: TGTGCCAGCTCACCACAGGGAGAGGCAGGGAGCACAGATACGCAGTATTTT. Residues: CASSPQGEAGSTDTQYF.

CDR3 sequence reads: CASSRGGLAGAKNIQYF. Here the CDR3 DNA reads TGTGCCAGCAGCCGGGGGGGGCTAGCGGGGGCGAAAAACATTCAGTACTTC. The V call is TRBV7-9, the J call TRBJ2-4, with 10 bases that match TRBD2. The ends lost 5 bases at V and 4 bases at J; junction bases unmatched: 11. Germline CDR1 is SEHNR and CDR2 is FQNEAQ (reference sequence). This CDR3 region has 17 residues.

The CDR3 loop is CSARDGDTGELFF. CDR3 nucleotide sequence: TGCAGTGCTAGAGATGGGGACACCGGGGAGCTGTTTTTT. The chain joins TRBV20-1 to TRBJ2-2; the D is unclear. Germline V gene data show CDR1 as DFQATT and CDR2 as SNEGSKA (reference sequence). This CDR3 region has 13 residues. V was pared by 0 bases and J by 3 bases, with 5 bases between.